This T cell receptor (beta chain) was found in a study of T cell responses to AZD1222 COVID-19 vaccine. Study-wide findings and caveats: When two AZD1222 doses had been given, Spike-specific TCR breadth and depth rose. Sampling that yielded the repertoires occurred only after the peak T cell response. Variant regions that are unmutated are reportedly the target of nearly half of spike-specific TCRs.

Method: immunoSEQ multiplex PCR; TCRdb's copy keeps in-frame clones and lacks some. This sample has about 180,000 clones, with roughly 94% found just once. The germline gives CDR1 SGHRS, CDR2 YFSETQ. The length of the CDR3 is 15 residues. The germline V and J ends were trimmed by 7 bases and 4 bases, with 19 bases remaining between them. As for this clone: As yet, its antigen is unknown.

Second-dose groups at about 4 or about 12 weeks were pooled. The specimen was peripheral blood, collected 28 days after the second AZD1222 dose. The chain has TRBV5-1 and TRBJ2-3, with D possibly being TRBD1 or TRBD2 (5 bases each). The TCR comes from an adult who received the AZD1222 COVID-19 vaccine. CDR3 sequence (DNA): TGCGCCAGCGAGACCGGGACGATGGGGGCAGATACGCAGTATTTT. This sequence encodes CASETGTMGADTQYF.